These 25 T cell receptor beta chains were all obtained from the same sample, sequenced in a study of control samples from healthy donors and cancer patients. Profiling relied on immunoSEQ multiplex PCR, and the TCRdb table lists in-frame clones only, not all of them. The table records 200,000 to 250,000 clones, roughly 94% of them present only once. Material for sequencing was blood. These receptors were taken from a man aged 45 to 65 in good health.

The chain uses TRBV5-1 and TRBJ1-2; no definite D call. CDR1 and CDR2 from the germline V gene are SGHRS and YFSETQ. The CDR3 sequence is 13 residues long. Trimming took off 2 bases at V and 0 bases at J, with 5 bases between the two ends. CDR3: CASSFAANYGYTF. CDR3 DNA: TGCGCCAGCAGCTTTGCAGCTAACTATGGCTACACCTTC. Looking up the rest from reference TRBV5-1 and TRBJ1-2 gives the full variable domain: KAGVTQTPRYLIKTRGQQVTLSCSPISGHRSVSWYQQTPGQGLQFLFEYFSETQRNKGNFPGRFSGRQFSNSRSEMNVSTLELGDSALYLCASSFAANYGYTFGSGTRLTVV.

This clone occurred once. CDR3 loop: CASSVGASTDTQYF. The CDR3 DNA follows: TGTGCCAGCAGCGTCGGGGCCAGCACAGATACGCAGTATTTT. V gene TRBV9 combines with J gene TRBJ2-3; TRBD1 or TRBD2 may be the D gene (5 bases each). Looked up from germline, CDR1 is SGDLS and CDR2 is YYNGEE. The CDR3 sequence is 14 residues long. Trimming took off 2 bases at V and 0 bases at J, with 7 bases between the two ends.

J is TRBJ2-7 and V is TRBV6-5; 7 nucleotides align to TRBD1. CDR1 and CDR2 (germline): MNHEY, SVGAGI. Trimming cost V 0 bases and J 8 bases; bases outside gene matches: 7. The CDR3 spans 14 residues. The CDR3 DNA sequence: TGTGCCAGCAGTTACTCCCCCCGACAGGGAAAGCAGTACTTC. This sequence encodes CASSYSPRQGKQYF.

V is TRBV4-3 and J is TRBJ2-4; 9 nucleotides match TRBD1. Germline values: CDR1 LGHNA, CDR2 YSLEER. The V segment lost 1 base and the J segment 6 bases; nucleotides outside the gene matches: 4. The CDR3 loop spans 15 amino acids. CDR3 in DNA: TGCGCCAGCAGCCAAGGCCGGGGACAGGGAAACATTCAGTACTTC. Protein: CASSQGRGQGNIQYF.

The V call is TRBV5-4, the J call TRBJ1-3; TRBD1 might be the D (6 bases). V gave up 2 bases and J gave up 0 bases, with 12 bases separating them. The CDR3 is made up of 16 amino acids. The germline V gene has CDR1 SGHNT and CDR2 YYREEE (reference sequence). Here the CDR3 DNA reads TGTGCCAGCAGCTTCTACAGGGCCACCTCTGGAAACACCATATATTTT. It translates to CASSFYRATSGNTIYF.

The J gene is TRBJ1-6, the V gene TRBV15; no firm D call. The CDR3 contains 16 residues. Germline values: CDR1 LNHNV, CDR2 YYDKDF (reference sequence). Trimming removed 0 bases from V and 10 bases from J, with 16 bases in between. The CDR3 sequence is CATSRDIGTRKSPLHF. Written as DNA, the CDR3 is TGTGCCACCAGCAGAGATATCGGTACCCGAAAATCACCCCTCCACTTT.

The table lists this clone with a few counts. The V call is TRBV28, the J call TRBJ2-7; D possibly corresponds to TRBD1 (5 bases). This CDR3 contains 12 residues. Trimming cost V 2 bases and J 4 bases, with 6 bases left between them. CDR1 is MDHEN, CDR2 SYDVKM, per germline. CDR3 nucleotides: TGTGCCAGCAGTTTAAAGGGGTACGAGCAGTACTTC. Translating it yields CASSLKGYEQYF. Together with reference TRBV28 and TRBJ2-7, the CDR3 gives the full variable domain: DVKVTQSSRYLVKRTGEKVFLECVQDMDHENMFWYRQDPGLGLRLIYFSYDVKMKEKGDIPEGYSVSREKKERFSLILESASTNQTSMYLCASSLKGYEQYFGPGTRLTVT.

This sequence joins TRBV4-3 and TRBJ2-2; possible D gene TRBD2, 5 bases. The CDR3 covers 14 residues. CDR1 is LGHNA, CDR2 YSLEER, per germline. Between the trimmed V and J ends, which lost 0 bases and 6 bases, there was a span of 8 bases. The CDR3 nucleotides read TGCGCCAGCAGCCAAGATCCCGGGGCCGGGGAGCTGTTTTTT. Its translation: CASSQDPGAGELFF.

The rearrangement links TRBV7-2 to TRBJ1-1; no clear D gene. With 5 bases removed from V and 5 bases from J, the gap between germline ends came to 12 bases. CDR3 length: 13 residues. Germline V gives CDR1 SGHTA, CDR2 FQGNSA. The CDR3, as DNA: TGTGCCAGCAGCAAACAGTCGGGGACTGAAGCTTTCTTT. Translation gives CASSKQSGTEAFF.

The CDR3 DNA sequence: TGTGCCAGCAGTAGAAGAGACGGGTCTGGAAACACCATATATTTT. The encoded protein is CASSRRDGSGNTIYF. J is TRBJ1-3 and V is TRBV2; D is unresolved. This CDR3 is built from 15 residues. Trimming cost V 5 bases and J 1 base, with 12 bases left between them. Germline loops: CDR1 SNHLY, CDR2 FYNNEI.

About this clone itself: Different DNA sequences within this sample yield the same CDR3. This chain connects TRBV29-1 to TRBJ1-5, with 11 bases fitting TRBD1. Germline V gene data show CDR1 as SQVTM and CDR2 as ANQGSEA. V dropped 6 bases and J dropped 6; count of bases not matched to a gene: 4. The CDR3 spans 13 residues. CDR3 coding DNA: TGCAGCGTGACGGGACAGGGGGGTCAGCCCCAGCATTTT. As protein: CSVTGQGGQPQHF.

J is TRBJ2-2 and V is TRBV6-6; D is perhaps TRBD1 or TRBD2 (5 bases each). Germline loops: CDR1 MNHNY, CDR2 SVGAGI (reference sequence). This CDR3 has 16 amino acids. The germline V and J ends were trimmed by 5 bases and 2 bases, with 15 bases remaining between them. Written as DNA, the CDR3 is TGTGCCAGCAGTAAATCGGGGCAGACAAACACCGGGGAGCTGTTTTTT. Protein: CASSKSGQTNTGELFF.

The rearrangement links TRBV19 to TRBJ1-1; 8 bases agree with TRBD1. The V and J ends lost 5 bases and 1 base, in that order; junction bases with no gene match: 12. This CDR3 spans 17 amino acids. The V gene's germline CDR1 is LNHDA and CDR2 SQIVND (reference sequence). CDR3 loop: CASSGRSLGQGNTEAFF. The CDR3 DNA sequence: TGTGCCAGTAGTGGTAGGTCCCTAGGACAGGGGAACACTGAAGCTTTCTTT. Full variable domain (missing parts from reference TRBV19 and TRBJ1-1): DGGITQSPKYLFRKEGQNVTLSCEQNLNHDAMYWYRQDPGQGLRLIYYSQIVNDFQKGDIAEGYSVSREKKESFPLTVTSAQKNPTAFYLCASSGRSLGQGNTEAFFGQGTRLTVV.

This chain uses TRBV3-1 (or the pseudogene TRBV3-2) with TRBJ1-1, with TRBD1 as a possible D gene (5 bases). V was pared by 0 bases and J by 4 bases, with 15 bases between. The CDR3 consists of 16 residues. Germline values: CDR1 LGHDT, CDR2 YNNKEL (reference sequence). This chain's CDR3 is CASSQDWGLRGTEAFF. The CDR3 nucleotides are TGTGCCAGCAGCCAAGATTGGGGACTAAGGGGCACTGAAGCTTTCTTT.

V gene TRBV12-2 combines with J gene TRBJ1-3. TRBV12-2 is described as a pseudogene. The CDR3 has 17 amino acids. CDR3: CASRLVVDAYSGNTIYF. The DNA of the CDR3 is TGTGCAAGTCGCTTAGTCGTCGACGCCTACTCTGGAAACACCATATATTTT.

Written as DNA, the CDR3 is TGTGCCAGCAGAACCGACCTACCCTATTTCAACACCGGGGAGCTGTTTTTT. It codes for CASRTDLPYFNTGELFF. This sequence joins TRBV27 and TRBJ2-2; D is undetermined. Trimming removed 6 bases from V and 2 bases from J, with 19 bases in between. This CDR3 contains 17 residues. Per the germline V gene, CDR1 is MNHEY and CDR2 is SMNVEV (reference sequence).

This sequence joins TRBV7-3 and TRBJ2-2, with a tentative D call TRBD1 (6 bases). Germline V lookup: CDR1 SGHTA, CDR2 FQGTGA. This CDR3 spans 12 amino acids. Trimming cost V 2 bases and J 8 bases, with 6 bases left between them. The CDR3 spells CASSLGQGELFF. CDR3 DNA: TGTGCCAGCAGCTTAGGACAGGGGGAGCTGTTTTTT.

The chain joins TRBV9 to TRBJ1-2; 11 bases are a match to TRBD1. This CDR3 is built from 14 residues. The V gene's germline CDR1 is SGDLS and CDR2 YYNGEE. Losses at the gene ends were 3 bases for V and 7 bases for J; bases not matched to a gene: 5. CDR3 residues: CASSADRGLGGYTF. CDR3 nucleotides: TGTGCCAGCAGCGCGGACAGGGGGCTTGGTGGCTACACCTTC.

The genes are TRBV12-3 or TRBV12-4 and TRBJ2-2; D unclear. This CDR3 comprises 13 residues. V shed 6 bases and J shed 3 bases, with 8 bases lying between them. DNA for the CDR3: TGTGCCAGCAGCCGGCTTGACACCGGGGAGCTGTTTTTT. The encoded protein is CASSRLDTGELFF.

The CDR3 bases are TGTGCCAGCAGCTTAGGACAGGGAAAGACTGAAGCTTTCTTT. This gives the protein CASSLGQGKTEAFF. This sequence joins TRBV5-8 and TRBJ1-1, with 8 positions matching TRBD1. The CDR3 runs 14 residues. The germline CDR1 and CDR2 sequences are SGHTS and YDEGEE. V shed 2 bases, J shed 5 bases, and the junction held 5 bases outside the gene matches.

About this clone itself: The sample contains more than one DNA sequence encoding this CDR3. The rearrangement links TRBV2 to TRBJ1-4, with TRBD1 matching over 10 bases. The length of the CDR3 is 13 residues. Germline values: CDR1 SNHLY, CDR2 FYNNEI. J gave up 8 bases and V 6 bases, and 3 bases lay outside the gene matches. The CDR3 here is CASRGQGVEKLFF. The DNA of the CDR3 is TGTGCCAGCAGAGGACAGGGGGTCGAAAAACTGTTTTTT.

The rearrangement joins TRBV9 to TRBJ1-6; D remains ambiguous. The germline CDR1 and CDR2 sequences are SGDLS and YYNGEE. CDR3 length: 13 residues. Between the trimmed V and J ends, which lost 0 bases and 14 bases, there was a span of 12 bases. The CDR3 here is CASSVAYPGTLHF. In nucleotides, the CDR3 is TGTGCCAGCAGCGTAGCTTACCCGGGGACCCTCCACTTT.

This chain uses TRBV24-1 with TRBJ2-2; D may correspond to TRBD1 or TRBD2 (5 bases each). Looked up from germline, CDR1 is KGHDR and CDR2 is SFDVKD. The CDR3 runs 16 residues. V shed 2 bases and J shed 7 bases, with 16 bases lying between them. The CDR3 DNA follows: TGTGCCACCAGTGATTGGGACCGATCGGTCGGCGGGGAGCTGTTTTTT. It codes for CATSDWDRSVGGELFF.

V is TRBV5-1 and J is TRBJ1-1; D gene ambiguous. The V end lost 7 bases, the J end lost 1 base, and 5 bases lay between the germline ends. This CDR3 contains 11 residues. Germline CDR1 SGHRS, CDR2 YFSETQ. The CDR3 protein is CASSENTEAFF. Written as DNA, the CDR3 is TGCGCCAGCTCCGAGAACACTGAAGCTTTCTTT.

The chain is built from TRBV7-8 and TRBJ2-6; D assignment may be TRBD1 or TRBD2 (6 bases each). V gave up 4 bases and J gave up 2 bases, with 15 bases separating them. CDR1 is SGHVS and CDR2 is FQNEAQ in the germline V gene. The CDR3 consists of 17 residues. As DNA, the CDR3 is TGTGCCAGCAGCTCCCCGCCCGGGGGCGCTGGGGCCAACGTCCTGACTTTC. It specifies CASSSPPGGAGANVLTF.